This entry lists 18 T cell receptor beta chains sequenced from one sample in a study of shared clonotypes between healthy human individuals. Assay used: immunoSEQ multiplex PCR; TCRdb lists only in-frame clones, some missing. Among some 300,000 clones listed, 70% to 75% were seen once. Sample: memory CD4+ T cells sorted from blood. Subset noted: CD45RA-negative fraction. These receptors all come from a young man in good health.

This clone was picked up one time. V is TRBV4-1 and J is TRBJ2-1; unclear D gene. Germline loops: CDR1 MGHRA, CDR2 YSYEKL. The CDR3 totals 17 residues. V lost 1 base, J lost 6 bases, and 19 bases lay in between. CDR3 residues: CASSQGRLVVSFNEQFF. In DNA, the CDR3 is TGCGCCAGCAGCCAAGGTCGGCTAGTTGTAAGTTTCAATGAGCAGTTCTTC.

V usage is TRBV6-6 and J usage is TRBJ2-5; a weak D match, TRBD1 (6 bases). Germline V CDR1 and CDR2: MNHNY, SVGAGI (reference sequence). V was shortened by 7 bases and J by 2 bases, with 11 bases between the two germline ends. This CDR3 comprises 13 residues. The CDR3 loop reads CASIGQTQETQYF. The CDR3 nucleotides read TGTGCCAGCATCGGACAGACTCAAGAGACCCAGTACTTC.

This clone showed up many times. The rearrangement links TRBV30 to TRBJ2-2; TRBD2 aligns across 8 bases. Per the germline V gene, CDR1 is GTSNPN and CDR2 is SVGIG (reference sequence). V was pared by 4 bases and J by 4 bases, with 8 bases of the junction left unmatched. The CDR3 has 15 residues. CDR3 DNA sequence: TGTGCCTGGAAATCAAAGCGGGAGTCCACCGGGGAGCTGTTTTTT. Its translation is CAWKSKRESTGELFF.

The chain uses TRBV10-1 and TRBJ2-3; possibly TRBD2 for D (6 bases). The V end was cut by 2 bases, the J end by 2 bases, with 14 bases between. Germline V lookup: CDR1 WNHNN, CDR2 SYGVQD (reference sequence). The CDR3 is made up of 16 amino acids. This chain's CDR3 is CASSEGRRGSTDTQYF. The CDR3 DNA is TGCGCCAGCAGTGAGGGGCGGCGGGGTTCCACAGATACGCAGTATTTT.

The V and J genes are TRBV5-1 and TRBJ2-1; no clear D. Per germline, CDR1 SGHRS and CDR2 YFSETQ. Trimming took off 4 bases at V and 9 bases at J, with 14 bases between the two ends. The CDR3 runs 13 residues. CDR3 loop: CASSPDGLGEQFF. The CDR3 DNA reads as TGCGCCAGCAGCCCTGACGGGCTCGGTGAGCAGTTCTTC.

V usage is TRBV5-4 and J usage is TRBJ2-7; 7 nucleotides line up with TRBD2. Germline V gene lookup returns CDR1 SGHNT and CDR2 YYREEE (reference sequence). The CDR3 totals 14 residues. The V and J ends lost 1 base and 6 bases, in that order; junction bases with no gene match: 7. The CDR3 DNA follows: TGTGCCAGCAGCTTGTCCGCGGGAGCGGGCGAGCAGTACTTC. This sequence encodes CASSLSAGAGEQYF.

The CDR3 is CASSLEPGASNEKLFF. CDR3 coding DNA: TGCGCCAGCAGCTTGGAACCCGGGGCCTCTAATGAAAAACTGTTTTTT. The V and J genes are TRBV5-1 and TRBJ1-4; D possibly corresponds to TRBD1 (5 bases). The CDR3 contains 16 residues. The ends were cut back, 0 bases at V and 3 bases at J, with 12 bases in the middle. CDR1 is SGHRS, CDR2 YFSETQ, per germline.

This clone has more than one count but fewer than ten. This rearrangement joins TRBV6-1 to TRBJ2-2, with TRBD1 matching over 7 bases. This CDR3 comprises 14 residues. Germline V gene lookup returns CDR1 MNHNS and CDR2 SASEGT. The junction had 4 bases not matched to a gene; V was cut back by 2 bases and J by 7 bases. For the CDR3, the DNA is TGTGCCAGCAGTGAACGACAGGGCAGCGGGGAGCTGTTTTTT. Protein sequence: CASSERQGSGELFF.

In DNA, the CDR3 is TGTGCCAGCAGTTTATTTGGGACTAGCCCCAATGAGCAGTTCTTC. Amino acid sequence: CASSLFGTSPNEQFF. The chain employs TRBV28 and TRBJ2-1, with 9 positions matching TRBD2. The V gene end was trimmed by 1 base and the J gene end by 6 bases; junction bases not matched to a gene: 4. The germline gives CDR1 MDHEN, CDR2 SYDVKM. The CDR3 extends over 15 amino acids. Complete variable domain (other parts from reference TRBV28 and TRBJ2-1): DVKVTQSSRYLVKRTGEKVFLECVQDMDHENMFWYRQDPGLGLRLIYFSYDVKMKEKGDIPEGYSVSREKKERFSLILESASTNQTSMYLCASSLFGTSPNEQFFGPGTRLTVL.

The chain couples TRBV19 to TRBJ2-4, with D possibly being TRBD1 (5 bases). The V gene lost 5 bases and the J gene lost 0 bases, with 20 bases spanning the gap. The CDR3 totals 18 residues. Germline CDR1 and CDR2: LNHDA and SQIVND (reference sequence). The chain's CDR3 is CASSLLADTLLAKNIQYF. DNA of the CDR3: TGTGCCAGTAGTCTCTTGGCGGACACTCTATTAGCCAAAAACATTCAGTACTTC.

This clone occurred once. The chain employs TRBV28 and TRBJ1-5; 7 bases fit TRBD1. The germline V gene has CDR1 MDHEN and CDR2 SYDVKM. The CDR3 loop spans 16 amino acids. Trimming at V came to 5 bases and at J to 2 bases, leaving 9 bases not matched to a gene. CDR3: CASSTRQGAGNQPQHF. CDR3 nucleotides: TGTGCCAGCAGTACTCGACAGGGAGCTGGCAATCAGCCCCAGCATTTT.

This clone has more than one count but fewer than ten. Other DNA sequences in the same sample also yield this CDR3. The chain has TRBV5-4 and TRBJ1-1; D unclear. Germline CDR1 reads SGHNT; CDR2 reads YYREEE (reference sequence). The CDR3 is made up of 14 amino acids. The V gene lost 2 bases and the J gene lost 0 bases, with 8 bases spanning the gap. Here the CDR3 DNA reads TGTGCCAGCAGCTTAGCGTCTATGAACACTGAAGCTTTCTTT. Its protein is CASSLASMNTEAFF.

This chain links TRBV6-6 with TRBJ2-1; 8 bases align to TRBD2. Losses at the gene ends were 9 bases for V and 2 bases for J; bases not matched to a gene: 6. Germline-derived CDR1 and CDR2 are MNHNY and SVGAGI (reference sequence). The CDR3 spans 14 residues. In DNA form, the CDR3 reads TGTGCCAGTAATTTAGCGGGACCCTACAATGAGCAGTTCTTC. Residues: CASNLAGPYNEQFF.

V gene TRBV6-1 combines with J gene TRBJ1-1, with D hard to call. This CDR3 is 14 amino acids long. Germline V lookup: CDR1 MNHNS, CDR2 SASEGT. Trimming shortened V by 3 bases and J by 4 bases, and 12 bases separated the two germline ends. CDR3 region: CASSDGGTSTEAFF. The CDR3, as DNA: TGTGCCAGCAGTGATGGTGGTACGAGCACTGAAGCTTTCTTT.

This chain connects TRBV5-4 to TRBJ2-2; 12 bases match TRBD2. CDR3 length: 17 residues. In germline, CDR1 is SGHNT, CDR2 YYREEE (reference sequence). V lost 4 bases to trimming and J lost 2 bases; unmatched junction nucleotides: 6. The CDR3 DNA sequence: TGTGCCAGCAGCAAACGGACTAGCGGGGACAACACCGGGGAGCTGTTTTTT. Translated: CASSKRTSGDNTGELFF.

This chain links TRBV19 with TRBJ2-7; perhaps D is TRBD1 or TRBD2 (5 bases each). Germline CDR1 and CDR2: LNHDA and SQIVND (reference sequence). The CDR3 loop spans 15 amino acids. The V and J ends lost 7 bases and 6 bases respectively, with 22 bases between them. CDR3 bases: TGTGCCAGTAACGGGGCAGGCACACCCACGGGCGAGCAGTACTTC. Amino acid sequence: CASNGAGTPTGEQYF.

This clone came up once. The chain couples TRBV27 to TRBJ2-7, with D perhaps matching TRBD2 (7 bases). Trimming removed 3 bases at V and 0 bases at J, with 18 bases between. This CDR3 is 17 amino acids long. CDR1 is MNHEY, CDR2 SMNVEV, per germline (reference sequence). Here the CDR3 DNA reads TGTGCCAGCAGTTTGCGGGGGCCCCCCAGGAACTCCTACGAGCAGTACTTC. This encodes CASSLRGPPRNSYEQYF.

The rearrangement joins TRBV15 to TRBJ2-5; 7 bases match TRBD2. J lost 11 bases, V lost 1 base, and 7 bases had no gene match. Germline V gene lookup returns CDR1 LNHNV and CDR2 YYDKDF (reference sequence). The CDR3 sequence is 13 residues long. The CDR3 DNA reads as TGTGCCACCAGCAGAGTGGCAGGGAGGGAGCAGTACTTC. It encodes CATSRVAGREQYF.